This T cell receptor beta chain stems from a study of T cell responses to AZD1222 COVID-19 vaccine. TCRdb's table, derived via immunoSEQ multiplex PCR, lists solely in-frame clones and lacks some. The sample holds tens of thousands of clones, 89% seen once. The CDR3 loop spans 16 amino acids. Germline V gene sequence: CDR1 SGHRS, CDR2 YFSETQ. V trimming: 4 bases; J trimming: 3 bases; junction bases outside the gene matches: 4. The clonotype was recovered from an adult who received the AZD1222 COVID-19 vaccine. The chain combines TRBV5-1 with TRBJ2-3; 14 nucleotides agree with TRBD2. The sequencing used peripheral blood, collected 28 days after the second AZD1222 dose. The CDR3 sequence is CASSPRTSGRTDTQYF. CDR3 DNA sequence: TGCGCCAGCAGCCCAAGGACTAGCGGGAGGACAGATACGCAGTATTTT.